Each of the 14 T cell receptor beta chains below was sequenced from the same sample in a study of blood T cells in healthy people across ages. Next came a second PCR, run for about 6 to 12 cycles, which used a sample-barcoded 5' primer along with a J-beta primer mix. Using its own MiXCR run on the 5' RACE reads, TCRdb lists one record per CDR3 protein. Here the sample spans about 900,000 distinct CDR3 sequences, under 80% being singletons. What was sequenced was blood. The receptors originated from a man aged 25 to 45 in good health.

CDR3 nucleotides: TGCAGTGCTAGTTTACGGACAGGGTGGGAAGATACGCAGTATTTT. Protein: CSASLRTGWEDTQYF. The chain couples TRBV20-1 to TRBJ2-3, with TRBD1 matching over 8 bases. Germline values: CDR1 DFQATT, CDR2 SNEGSKA (reference sequence). This CDR3 region has 15 residues. V shed 3 bases and J 5 bases; nucleotides not matched to a gene: 10.

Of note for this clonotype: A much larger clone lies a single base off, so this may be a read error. The CDR3 is CSARDGGKGRTEAFF. The CDR3 region has the DNA TGCAGTGCTAGAGATGGGGGCAAGGGTAGGACTGAAGCTTTCTTT. The chain is built from TRBV20-1 and TRBJ1-1; the D gene is possibly TRBD1 (6 bases). CDR1 and CDR2 (germline): DFQATT, SNEGSKA (reference sequence). The V gene lost 0 bases and the J gene lost 5 bases, with 16 bases spanning the gap. The CDR3 length is 15 residues.

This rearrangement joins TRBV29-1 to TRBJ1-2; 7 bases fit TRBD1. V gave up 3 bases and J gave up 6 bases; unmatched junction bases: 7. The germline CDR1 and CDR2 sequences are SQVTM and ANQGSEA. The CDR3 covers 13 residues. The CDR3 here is CSVEGTASHGYTF. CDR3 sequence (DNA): TGCAGCGTTGAGGGGACAGCTTCTCATGGCTACACCTTC.

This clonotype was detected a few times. The CDR3 loop is CASSLGGMASGQETQYF. CDR3 coding DNA: TGTGCCAGCAGCTTAGGGGGCATGGCTAGCGGCCAAGAGACCCAGTACTTC. This chain connects TRBV7-2 to TRBJ2-5; TRBD2 aligns across 7 bases. The CDR3 has 17 residues. In germline, CDR1 is SGHTA, CDR2 FQGNSA. The trim removed 1 base at V and 1 base at J, leaving 9 bases unmatched. Complete variable domain (other parts from reference TRBV7-2 and TRBJ2-5): GAGVSQSPSNKVTEKGKDVELRCDPISGHTALYWYRQSLGQGLEFLIYFQGNSAPDKSGLPSDRFSAERTGGSVSTLTIQRTQQEDSAVYLCASSLGGMASGQETQYFGPGTRLLVL.

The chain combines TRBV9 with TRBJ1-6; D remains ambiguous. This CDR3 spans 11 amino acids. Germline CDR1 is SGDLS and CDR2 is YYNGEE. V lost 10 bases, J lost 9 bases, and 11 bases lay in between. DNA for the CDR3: TGTGCCTCAGAATCTTCTTCACCCCTCCACTTT. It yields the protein CASESSSPLHF.

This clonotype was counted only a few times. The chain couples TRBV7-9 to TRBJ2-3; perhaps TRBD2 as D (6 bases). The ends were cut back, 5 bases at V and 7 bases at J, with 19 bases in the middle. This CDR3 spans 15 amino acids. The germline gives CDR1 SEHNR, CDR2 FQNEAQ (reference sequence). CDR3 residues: CASSRDLGLPNTQYF. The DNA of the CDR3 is TGTGCCAGCAGCCGGGACTTAGGGTTGCCCAATACGCAGTATTTT.

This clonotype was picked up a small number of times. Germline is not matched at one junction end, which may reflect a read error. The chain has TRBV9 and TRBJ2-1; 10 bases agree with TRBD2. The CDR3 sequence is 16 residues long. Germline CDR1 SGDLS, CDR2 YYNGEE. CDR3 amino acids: CASSASTSGRGGEQFF. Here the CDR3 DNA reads TGTGCCAGTAGCGCGTCGACTAGCGGGCGGGGGGGTGAGCAGTTCTTC.

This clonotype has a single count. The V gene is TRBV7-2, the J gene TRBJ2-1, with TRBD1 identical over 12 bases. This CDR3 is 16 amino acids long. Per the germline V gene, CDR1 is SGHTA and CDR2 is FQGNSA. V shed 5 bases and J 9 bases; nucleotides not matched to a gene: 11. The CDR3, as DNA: TGTGCCAGCAGCGCACCCCGGGACAGGGGGCTGTCTGAGCAGTTCTTC. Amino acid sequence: CASSAPRDRGLSEQFF.

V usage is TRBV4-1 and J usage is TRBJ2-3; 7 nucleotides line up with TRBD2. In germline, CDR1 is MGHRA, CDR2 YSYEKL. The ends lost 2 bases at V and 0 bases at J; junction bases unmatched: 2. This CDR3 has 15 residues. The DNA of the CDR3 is TGCGCCAGCAGCCAAAGCGGGGTCAGCACAGATACGCAGTATTTT. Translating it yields CASSQSGVSTDTQYF.

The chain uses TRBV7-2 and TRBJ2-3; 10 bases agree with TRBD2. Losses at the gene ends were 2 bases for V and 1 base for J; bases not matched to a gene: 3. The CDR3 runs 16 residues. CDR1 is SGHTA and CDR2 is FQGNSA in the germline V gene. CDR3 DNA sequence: TGTGCCAGCAGCTTATTAGCGGGGGGCGGCACAGATACGCAGTATTTT. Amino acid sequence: CASSLLAGGGTDTQYF. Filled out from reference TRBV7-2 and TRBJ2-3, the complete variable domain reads GAGVSQSPSNKVTEKGKDVELRCDPISGHTALYWYRQSLGQGLEFLIYFQGNSAPDKSGLPSDRFSAERTGGSVSTLTIQRTQQEDSAVYLCASSLLAGGGTDTQYFGPGTRLTVL.

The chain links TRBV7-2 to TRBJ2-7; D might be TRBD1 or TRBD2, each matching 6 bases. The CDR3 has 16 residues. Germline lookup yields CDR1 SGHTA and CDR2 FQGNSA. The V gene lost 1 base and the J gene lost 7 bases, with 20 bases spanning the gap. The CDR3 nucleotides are TGTGCCAGCAGCTTAGGACCTCCCCGCAGGGGAGGTGAGCAGTACTTC. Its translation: CASSLGPPRRGGEQYF.

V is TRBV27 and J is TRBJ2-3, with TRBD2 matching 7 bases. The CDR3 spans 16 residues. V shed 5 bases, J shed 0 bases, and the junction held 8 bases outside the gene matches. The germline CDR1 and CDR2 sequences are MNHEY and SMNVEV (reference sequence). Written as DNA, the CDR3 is TGTGCCAGCAGTCGGGGGGACCGGCCTAGCACAGATACGCAGTATTTT. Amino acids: CASSRGDRPSTDTQYF.

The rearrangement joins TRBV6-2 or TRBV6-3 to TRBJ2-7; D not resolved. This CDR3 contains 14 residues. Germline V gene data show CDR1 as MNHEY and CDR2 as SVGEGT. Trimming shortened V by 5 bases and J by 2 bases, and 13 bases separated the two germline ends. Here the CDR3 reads CASSTRPTAYEQYF. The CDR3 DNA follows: TGTGCCAGCAGTACACGACCAACTGCCTACGAGCAGTACTTC.

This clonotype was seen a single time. The DNA of the CDR3 is TGCAGTACCTCGGACAGGGCGACCCCTTACGAGCAGTACTTC. The encoded protein is CSTSDRATPYEQYF. The V gene is TRBV20-1, the J gene TRBJ2-7; 8 bases match TRBD1. This CDR3 is 14 amino acids long. The V gene's germline CDR1 is DFQATT and CDR2 SNEGSKA (reference sequence). V lost 8 bases, J lost 4 bases, and 13 bases stayed unmatched.